These T cell receptor beta chains were read from a single sample in a study of blood T cell repertoires in COVID-19. Data came from immunoSEQ multiplex PCR; TCRdb stores just in-frame clones and leaves some out. The sample has 170,000 or so clones; over 75% are singletons. The source material was PBMCs or T cells enriched from blood (not recorded which). The receptors were gathered from a woman aged 18-35 years who had recovered from COVID-19. Both conserved end residues are part of each CDR3. D genes are given only for firm matches. Part of the rows lack a size; the others show once, few, many or a class for expanded clones.

once	TRBV4-1	TRBJ1-1	TRBD1	TGCGCCAGCAGCCAACGGACAGGGCGGACTGAAGCTTTCTTT	CASSQRTGRTEAFF
.	TRBV7-6	TRBJ1-1	.	TGTGCCAGCAGCGTTGCGGGTAACACTGAAGCTTTCTTT	CASSVAGNTEAFF
.	TRBV6-5	TRBJ2-7	.	TGTGCCAGCAGACGCCAGGGTCCCTACGAGCAGTACTTC	CASRRQGPYEQYF
.	TRBV19	TRBJ1-6	.	TGTGCCAGTAGTATTGACAGCAGCTCCTATAATTCACCCCTCCACTTT	CASSIDSSSYNSPLHF
.	TRBV11-3	TRBJ2-3	TRBD2	TGTGCCAGCAGAATAGCGGGCTCAGATACGCAGTATTTT	CASRIAGSDTQYF
.	TRBV24-1	TRBJ2-1	TRBD2	TGTGCCACCAGTGATGACCGACTAGCGGGCAGGGAGCAGTTCTTC	CATSDDRLAGREQFF
.	TRBV4-2	TRBJ1-2	.	TGTGCCAGCAGCCAAGATAGTCAGGGGCTCTATGGCTACACCTTC	CASSQDSQGLYGYTF
.	TRBV28	TRBJ2-5	TRBD2	TGTGCCAGCAGTTTATCCCCCATAAAGCGGGGGCCACAAGAGACCCAGTACTTC	CASSLSPIKRGPQETQYF
.	TRBV29-1	TRBJ2-1	TRBD1	TGCAGCGTTGAATTGGACAGGGGCCACAATGAGCAGTTCTTC	CSVELDRGHNEQFF
once	TRBV9	TRBJ2-7	TRBD1	TGTGCCAGCAGCGACACAGGGGGCGGGTACGAGCAGTACTTC	CASSDTGGGYEQYF
.	TRBV18	TRBJ2-7	.	TGTGCCAGCTCACCCCAGTTTGCCTACGAGCAGTACTTC	CASSPQFAYEQYF
.	TRBV28	TRBJ1-2	.	TGTGCCAGCAGTCGCCCCGACAGAGCGTATGGCTACACCTTC	CASSRPDRAYGYTF
.	TRBV2	TRBJ2-1	.	TGTGCCAGCAGTGAGGGCAGTCTCGATGAGCAGTTCTTC	CASSEGSLDEQFF
.	TRBV20-1	TRBJ2-5	.	TGCAGTGCTACAGGGGTAGAGACCCAGTACTTC	CSATGVETQYF
.	TRBV19	TRBJ2-1	.	TGTGCCAGTAGTATCGCGGATTCCCCCTACAATGAGCAGTTCTTC	CASSIADSPYNEQFF
.	TRBV7-9	TRBJ1-2	.	TGTGCCAGCAGCTTAGGCACGGAGGGTGGCTACACCTTC	CASSLGTEGGYTF
.	TRBV7-9	TRBJ2-3	TRBD1	TGTGCCAGCAGCGTTCCATCCGGGACAGGGGGGGCAGATACGCAGTATTTT	CASSVPSGTGGADTQYF
.	TRBV19	TRBJ1-5	.	TGTGCCAGTAGTCCTAGGGGGGGCAGCGGCCAGCCCCAGCATTTT	CASSPRGGSGQPQHF
.	TRBV19	TRBJ2-5	.	TGTGCCAGTAGCCCAAATCAGGGCGGTCAAGAGACCCAGTACTTC	CASSPNQGGQETQYF
.	TRBV7-9	TRBJ2-3	TRBD2	TGTGCCAGCACCCAACGGACTAGCGCAGATACGCAGTATTTT	CASTQRTSADTQYF
.	TRBV28	TRBJ1-1	.	TGTGCCAGCACCCTAAGGTCGGGGATAGCGACTGAAGCTTTCTTT	CASTLRSGIATEAFF
.	TRBV27	TRBJ2-7	TRBD2	TGTGCCAGCAGTCCTCGCTCGACTAGCGGCTCCTACGAGCAGTACTTC	CASSPRSTSGSYEQYF
.	TRBV7-9	TRBJ2-7	.	TGTGCCAGCAGCTTTCCGGGACAATCCTACGAGCAGTACTTC	CASSFPGQSYEQYF
.	TRBV28	TRBJ1-5	.	TGTGCCAGCAGGGCTTACAGGGAAAATCAGCCCCAGCATTTT	CASRAYRENQPQHF
.	TRBV5-6	TRBJ1-2	.	TGTGCCAGCGGGAGGAAGAGTACCTATAACTATGGCTACACCTTC	CASGRKSTYNYGYTF
.	TRBV5-4	TRBJ1-2	TRBD1	TGTGCCAGCAGTTCACGGTGGGGGACAGGGGGTGGCTACACCTTC	CASSSRWGTGGGYTF
.	TRBV29-1	TRBJ1-2	.	TGCAGCGCCACGGGGGGGGAGGGATTTAACTATGGCTACACCTTC	CSATGGEGFNYGYTF
.	TRBV7-9	TRBJ2-1	.	TGTGCCAGCAGCCTCGAAGTAACGGGACTTGTGATCTTC	CASSLEVTGLVIF
.	TRBV13	TRBJ2-5	TRBD1	TGTGCCAGCAGCCCCGGACAGGGCCAAGAGACCCAGTACTTC	CASSPGQGQETQYF
.	TRBV10-1	TRBJ1-1	.	TGCGCCAGCAGTCCAACGGAGGGCACTGAAGCTTTCTTT	CASSPTEGTEAFF
.	TRBV15	TRBJ1-4	TRBD1	TGTGCCACCAGCAGAGATGGGACAGTCAACGAAAAACTGTTTTTT	CATSRDGTVNEKLFF
few	TRBV5-6	TRBJ2-3	.	TGTGCCAGCAGCTTGGCCCCCCCAGGGGAAAGTACAGATACGCAGTATTTT	CASSLAPPGESTDTQYF
.	TRBV3-1/TRBV3-2	TRBJ2-1	TRBD2	TGTGCCAGCAGCCAACGGACTAGCGGGAGAAAAAATGAGCAGTTCTTC	CASSQRTSGRKNEQFF
.	TRBV28	TRBJ1-5	.	TGTGCCAGCAGGAAACAGGGTAAGGGCAATCAGCCCCAGCATTTT	CASRKQGKGNQPQHF
few	TRBV7-9	TRBJ2-1	TRBD2	TGTGCCAGCAGCCTTTACGTTAGCGGGAGTTCCTACAATGAGCAGTTCTTC	CASSLYVSGSSYNEQFF
.	TRBV9	TRBJ2-1	.	TGTGCCAGCAGCGTAGCGGGCGGGGACTACAATGAGCAGTTCTTC	CASSVAGGDYNEQFF
.	TRBV2	TRBJ1-5	.	TGTGCCAGCAGCAAGGGGGGGGACAATCAGCCCCAGCATTTT	CASSKGGDNQPQHF
.	TRBV28	TRBJ2-1	TRBD2	TGTGCCAGCAAAGGGCTAGCGGGAGTATCTGCTGAGCAGTTCTTC	CASKGLAGVSAEQFF
many	TRBV4-3	TRBJ2-3	TRBD1	TGCGCCAGCAGCGAAGCTAGGACAGGGGAGTGGGTCACAGATACGCAGTATTTT	CASSEARTGEWVTDTQYF
.	TRBV25-1	TRBJ2-5	TRBD1	TGTGCCAGCAGTGCACAGGGGGCTTGGGAGACCCAGTACTTC	CASSAQGAWETQYF
.	TRBV3-1/TRBV3-2	TRBJ1-4	.	TGTGCCAGCAGCCGCGCTCCAGGGTTAGCTAATGAAAAACTGTTTTTT	CASSRAPGLANEKLFF
.	TRBV28	TRBJ1-1	.	TGTGCCAGCAGTACCCCGACAGAGAACACTGAAGCTTTCTTT	CASSTPTENTEAFF
.	TRBV28	TRBJ1-5	.	TGTGCCAGCAGTTTCCCTAATCAGCCCCAGCATTTT	CASSFPNQPQHF
.	TRBV3-1/TRBV3-2	TRBJ2-1	TRBD2	TGTGCCAGCAGCCAAGTAATAGCGGGGCCAAATGAGCAGTTCTTC	CASSQVIAGPNEQFF
.	TRBV4-2	TRBJ2-2	TRBD2	TGTGCCAGCAGCCAGGAAATAGCGGGGGTGAACACCGGGGAGCTGTTTTTT	CASSQEIAGVNTGELFF
.	TRBV7-8	TRBJ2-2	.	TGTGCCAGCAGCGCGACAGGTCCAGCATTGGGGGAGCTGTTTTTT	CASSATGPALGELFF
.	TRBV28	TRBJ1-5	TRBD1	TGTGCCAGCAGAACTGACAGGGACAATCAGCCCCAGCATTTT	CASRTDRDNQPQHF
.	TRBV5-1	TRBJ2-3	.	TGCGCCAGCAGCTTGGAGCTTAGTCAGGTCGGAGATACGCAGTATTTT	CASSLELSQVGDTQYF
.	TRBV6-5	TRBJ1-2	TRBD1	TGTGCCAGCAGTCACGACAGGGTAGTTAACTATGGCTACACCTTC	CASSHDRVVNYGYTF